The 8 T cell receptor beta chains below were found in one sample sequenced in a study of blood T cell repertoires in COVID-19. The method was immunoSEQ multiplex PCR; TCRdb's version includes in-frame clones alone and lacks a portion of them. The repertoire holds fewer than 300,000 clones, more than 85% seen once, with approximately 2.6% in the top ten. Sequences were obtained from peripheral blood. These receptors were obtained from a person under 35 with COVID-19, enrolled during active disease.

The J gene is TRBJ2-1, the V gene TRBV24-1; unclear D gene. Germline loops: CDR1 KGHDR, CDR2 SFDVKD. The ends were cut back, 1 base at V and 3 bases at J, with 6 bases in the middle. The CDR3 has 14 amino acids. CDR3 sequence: CATSDLTDYNEQFF. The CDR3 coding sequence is TGTGCCACCAGTGATTTAACAGACTACAATGAGCAGTTCTTC.

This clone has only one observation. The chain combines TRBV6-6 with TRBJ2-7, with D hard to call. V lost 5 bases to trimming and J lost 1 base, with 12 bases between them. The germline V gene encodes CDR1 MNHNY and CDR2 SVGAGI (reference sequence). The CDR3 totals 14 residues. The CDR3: CASSPVRSSYEQYF. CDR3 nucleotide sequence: TGTGCCAGCAGTCCGGTAAGATCGTCCTACGAGCAGTACTTC.

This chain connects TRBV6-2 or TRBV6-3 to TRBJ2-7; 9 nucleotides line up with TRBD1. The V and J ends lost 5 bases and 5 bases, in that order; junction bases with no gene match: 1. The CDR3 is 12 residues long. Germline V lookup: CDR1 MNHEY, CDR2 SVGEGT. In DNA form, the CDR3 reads TGTGCCAGCAGTCGGGACAGGGACGAGCAGTACTTC. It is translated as CASSRDRDEQYF.

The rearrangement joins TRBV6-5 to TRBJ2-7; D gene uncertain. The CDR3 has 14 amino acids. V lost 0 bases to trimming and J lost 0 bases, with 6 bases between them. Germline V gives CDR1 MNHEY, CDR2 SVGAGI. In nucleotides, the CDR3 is TGTGCCAGCAGTTACTCTGGCAACTCCTACGAGCAGTACTTC. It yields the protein CASSYSGNSYEQYF.

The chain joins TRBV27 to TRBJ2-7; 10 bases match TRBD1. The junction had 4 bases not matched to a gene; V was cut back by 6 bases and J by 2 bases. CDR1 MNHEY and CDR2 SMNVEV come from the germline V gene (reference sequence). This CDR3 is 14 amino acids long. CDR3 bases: TGTGCCAGCAGCCCGGGACAGGGGACCTACGAGCAGTACTTC. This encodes CASSPGQGTYEQYF.

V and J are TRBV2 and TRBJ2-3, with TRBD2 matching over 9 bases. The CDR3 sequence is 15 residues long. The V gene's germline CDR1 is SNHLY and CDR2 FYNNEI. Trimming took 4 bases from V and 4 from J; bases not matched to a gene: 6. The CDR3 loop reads CASSGLAGTADTQYF. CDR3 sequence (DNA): TGTGCCAGCAGTGGGCTAGCGGGAACTGCAGATACGCAGTATTTT. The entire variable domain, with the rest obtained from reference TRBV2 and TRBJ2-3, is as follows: EPEVTQTPSHQVTQMGQEVILRCVPISNHLYFYWYRQILGQKVEFLVSFYNNEISEKSEIFDDQFSVERPDGSNFTLKIRSTKLEDSAMYFCASSGLAGTADTQYFGPGTRLTVL.

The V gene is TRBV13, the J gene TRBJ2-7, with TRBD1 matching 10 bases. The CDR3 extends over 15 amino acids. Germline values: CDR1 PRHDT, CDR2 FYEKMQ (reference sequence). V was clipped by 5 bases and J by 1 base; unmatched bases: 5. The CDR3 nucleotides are TGTGCCAGCAGCCTCGGGACAGGGGTTTCCTACGAGCAGTACTTC. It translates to CASSLGTGVSYEQYF.

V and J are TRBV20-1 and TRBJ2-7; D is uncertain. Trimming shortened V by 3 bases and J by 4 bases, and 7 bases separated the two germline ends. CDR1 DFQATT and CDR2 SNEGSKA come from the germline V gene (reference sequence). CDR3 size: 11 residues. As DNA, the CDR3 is TGCAGTGCTAGTCCACAGTACGAGCAGTACTTC. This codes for CSASPQYEQYF.